This T cell receptor beta chain came from a study of blood T cell repertoires in COVID-19. Study details: The United States, Italy and Spain were the sources of the acute and convalescent COVID-19 samples. T cells, B-cell-depleted T cells, or PBMCs provided the cDNA or gDNA that served as material.

Original analysis: Amplification with reference gene primers provided the estimates of nucleated cell counts. The assay was immunoSEQ multiplex PCR, and TCRdb's table has in-frame clones only and misses some. The DNA was the basis for D and trimming; V, J and clone size are from that table. The sample lists fewer than 250,000 clones, approximately 90% occurring once. The ends lost 6 bases at V and 2 bases at J; junction bases unmatched: 4. Germline CDR1 reads MNHEY; CDR2 reads SMNVEV (reference sequence). This CDR3 spans 14 amino acids. The genes are TRBV27 and TRBJ2-7; 10 bases fit TRBD2. The sequencing sample was made of peripheral blood. The source of this sequence is a human donor in a cohort sampled during active COVID-19. The CDR3 nucleotides read TGTGCCAGCAGGAGGACTAGCGGTCCCTACGAGCAGTACTTC. Translated, it gives CASRRTSGPYEQYF.